This T cell receptor (beta chain) was captured in a study of identical twins. Whole-study findings and limits: The models gave estimates that fell short of the out-of-frame TCR alpha sharing seen in monozygotic twins.

V lost 3 bases and J 0 bases, leaving 10 bases between the germline ends. Germline CDR1 SGHAT, CDR2 FQNNGV. The CDR3 sequence is 15 residues long. A single record per CDR3 protein comes from TCRdb applying MiXCR to the 5' RACE reads. Among hundreds of thousands of distinct CDR3 sequences listed, around an eighth were seen once. Regarding this clonotype: What it binds is not known.

The sample was also reused in another study, on yellow fever vaccine responses in identical twins.

This receptor was taken from a woman aged 18-29 years in good health. The source material was PBMCs. The chain links TRBV11-2 to TRBJ2-3; no reliable D call. CDR3 sequence reads: CASSFNPLSTDTQYF. The CDR3 nucleotides are TGTGCCAGCAGCTTTAATCCCTTAAGCACAGATACGCAGTATTTT. The whole variable domain, filled in from reference TRBV11-2 and TRBJ2-3, reads EAGVAQSPRYKIIEKRQSVAFWCNPISGHATLYWYQQILGQGPKLLIQFQNNGVVDDSQLPKDRFSAERLKGVDSTLKIQPAKLEDSAVYLCASSFNPLSTDTQYFGPGTRLTVL.